This TCR beta chain was profiled in a study of blood T cells in healthy people across ages. As concerns this clonotype: The antigen remains undetermined.

Findings and caveats of the study: Higher diversity, along with more naive CD4+ cells, distinguished long-lived donors from aged donors. Diversity of TCR beta correlated strongly with naive T cell percentage. Diversity of TCR beta per million T cells declined in a roughly linear way with age.

Combining a sample-barcoded 5' primer with a J-beta primer mix, a second PCR ran for roughly 7 to 11 cycles. MiXCR, run by TCRdb on the 5' RACE reads, gives a single entry per CDR3 protein. The sample consists of roughly 1.9 million distinct CDR3 sequences, around 42% of them appearing once. Losses at the gene ends were 4 bases for V and 0 bases for J; bases not matched to a gene: 6. The germline CDR1 and CDR2 sequences are MDHEN and SYDVKM. The CDR3 length is 15 residues. The chain has TRBV28 and TRBJ2-7; 7 nucleotides line up with TRBD1. The sequenced sample was blood. The origin of this receptor is a human donor in good health. CDR3 protein: CASSSTQGVSYEQYF. In DNA, the CDR3 is TGTGCCAGCAGTTCCACGCAGGGGGTCTCCTACGAGCAGTACTTC.